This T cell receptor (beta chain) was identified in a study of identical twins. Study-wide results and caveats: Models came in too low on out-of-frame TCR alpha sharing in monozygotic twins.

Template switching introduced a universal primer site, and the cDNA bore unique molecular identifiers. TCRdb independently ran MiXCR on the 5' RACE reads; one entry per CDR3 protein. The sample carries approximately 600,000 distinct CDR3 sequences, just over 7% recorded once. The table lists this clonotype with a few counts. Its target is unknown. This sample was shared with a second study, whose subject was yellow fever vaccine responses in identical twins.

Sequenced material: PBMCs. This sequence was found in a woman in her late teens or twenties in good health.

CDR3 DNA sequence: TGTGCCAGCAGCTTGCGGTTAGCGGGGGATGTAGCCAAAAACATTCAGTACTTC. It translates to CASSLRLAGDVAKNIQYF. V usage is TRBV5-5 and J usage is TRBJ2-4; 9 positions match TRBD2. V shed 1 base, J shed 0 bases, and the junction held 8 bases outside the gene matches. Germline CDR1 and CDR2: SGHKS and YYEKEE (reference sequence). The CDR3 consists of 18 residues. Full variable domain (missing parts from reference TRBV5-5 and TRBJ2-4): DAGVTQSPTHLIKTRGQQVTLRCSPISGHKSVSWYQQVLGQGPQFIFQYYEKEERGRGNFPDRFSARQFPNYSSELNVNALLLGDSALYLCASSLRLAGDVAKNIQYFGAGTRLSVL.